This T cell receptor (beta chain) is drawn from a study of OX40 agonist ivuxolimab in advanced cancers. On the study more broadly: With a range of 23 to 79, age averaged 60 years, and about 80% were male. Study-wide findings and caveats: Dose levels from 0.1 to 3.0 mg/kg saw CD4+ and CD8+ blood T cells expand clonally by week 6.

Regarding this clone: The antigen remains undetermined.

The table came from immunoSEQ multiplex PCR; TCRdb's copy has only in-frame clones and leaves some out. The table shows 65,000 to 80,000 clones, with approximately 84% occurring only once. This CDR3 has 12 residues. The study sampled blood at baseline, cycle 4 day 1, and cycle 7 day 1. The chain carries TRBV21-1 and TRBJ2-1. TRBV21-1 is shown as a pseudogene. The sequencing here drew on CD4+ or CD8+ T cells sorted from blood, taken in a trial of the OX40 agonist ivuxolimab. The origin of this receptor is an adult with an advanced solid tumor such as melanoma, head and neck, liver or kidney cancer. This chain's CDR3 is CASSKMLFEQFF. In nucleotides, the CDR3 is TGTGCCAGCAGCAAAATGCTCTTTGAGCAGTTCTTC.